The 4 T cell receptor beta chains reported below all come from one sample, sequenced in a study of shared T cell receptors in the human thymus. Data came from immunoSEQ multiplex PCR; TCRdb stores just in-frame clones and leaves some out. Of hundreds of thousands of clones detected, around 87% appear once; the ten largest clones hold 0.0094%. These sequences were also reported in another study, on human thymus T cells.

What was sequenced was thymocytes. These receptors came from a boy under three years old with a congenital heart defect.

This rearrangement joins TRBV10-1 to TRBJ1-4; TRBD1 matches at 7 bases. After removal of 3 bases from V and 6 bases from J, the junction contained 13 bases not matched to a gene. CDR1 is WNHNN and CDR2 is SYGVQD in the germline V gene (reference sequence). The CDR3 runs to 17 residues. The CDR3 DNA follows: TGCGCCAGCAGTGAACCTGCTAACAGGGGTATGGATGAAAAACTGTTTTTT. This codes for CASSEPANRGMDEKLFF.

The chain links TRBV4-3 to TRBJ1-2, with TRBD1 identical over 8 bases. There are 16 residues in the CDR3. The germline CDR1 and CDR2 sequences are LGHNA and YSLEER. V was pared by 5 bases and J by 2 bases, with 10 bases of the junction left unmatched. DNA of the CDR3: TGCGCCAGCAGCAGAATTAGACAGGGGACGAACTATGGCTACACCTTC. Its translation is CASSRIRQGTNYGYTF.

The genes are TRBV5-4 and TRBJ2-5, with TRBD2 identical over 8 bases. Germline V gene data show CDR1 as SGHNT and CDR2 as YYREEE (reference sequence). V gave up 1 base and J gave up 3 bases; unmatched junction bases: 8. The CDR3 loop spans 16 amino acids. The CDR3 loop reads CASSLWGDGGEETQYF. Here the CDR3 DNA reads TGTGCCAGCAGCTTGTGGGGGGACGGGGGGGAAGAGACCCAGTACTTC.

The J gene is TRBJ1-1, the V gene TRBV5-6; a possible D gene is TRBD1 (6 bases). V was pared by 2 bases and J by 1 base, with 9 bases between. In germline, CDR1 is SGHDT, CDR2 YYEEEE. The CDR3 sequence is 14 residues long. The CDR3 DNA is TGTGCCAGCAGCTTCCAGGGGAGGAACACTGAAGCTTTCTTT. Amino acid sequence: CASSFQGRNTEAFF.